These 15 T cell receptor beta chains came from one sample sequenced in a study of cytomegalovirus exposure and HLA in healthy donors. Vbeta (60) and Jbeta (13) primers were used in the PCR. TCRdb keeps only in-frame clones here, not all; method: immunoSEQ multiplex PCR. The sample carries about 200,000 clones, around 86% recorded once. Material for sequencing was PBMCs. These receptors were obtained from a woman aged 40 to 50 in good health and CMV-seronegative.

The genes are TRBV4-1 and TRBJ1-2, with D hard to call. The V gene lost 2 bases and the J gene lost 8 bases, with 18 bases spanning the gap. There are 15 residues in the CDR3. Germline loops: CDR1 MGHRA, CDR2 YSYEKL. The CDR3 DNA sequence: TGCGCCAGCAGCCAACAAAGCGTTGCGCGTGGGGGCTACACCTTC. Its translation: CASSQQSVARGGYTF.

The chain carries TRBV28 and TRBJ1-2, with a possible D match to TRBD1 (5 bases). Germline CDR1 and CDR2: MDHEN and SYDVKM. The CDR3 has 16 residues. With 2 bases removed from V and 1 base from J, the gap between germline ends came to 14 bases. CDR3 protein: CASSLKPWGVNYGYTF. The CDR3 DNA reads TGTGCCAGCAGTTTAAAACCTTGGGGGGTTAACTATGGCTACACCTTC.

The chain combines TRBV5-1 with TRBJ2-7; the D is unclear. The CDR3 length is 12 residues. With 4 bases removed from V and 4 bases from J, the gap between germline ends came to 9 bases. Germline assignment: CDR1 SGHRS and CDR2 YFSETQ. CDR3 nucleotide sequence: TGCGCCAGCAGCCTCAATAGATACGAGCAGTACTTC. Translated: CASSLNRYEQYF.

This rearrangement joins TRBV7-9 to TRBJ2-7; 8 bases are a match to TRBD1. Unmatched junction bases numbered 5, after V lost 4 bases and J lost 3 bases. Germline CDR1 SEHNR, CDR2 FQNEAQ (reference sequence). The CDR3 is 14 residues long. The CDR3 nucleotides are TGTGCCAGCAGCTCCAGGGACAGGCTCTACGAGCAGTACTTC. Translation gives CASSSRDRLYEQYF.

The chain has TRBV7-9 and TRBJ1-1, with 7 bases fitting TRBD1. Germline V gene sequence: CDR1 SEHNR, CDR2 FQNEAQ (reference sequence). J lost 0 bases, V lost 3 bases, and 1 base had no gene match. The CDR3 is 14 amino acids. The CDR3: CASSLDRMNTEAFF. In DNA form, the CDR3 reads TGTGCCAGCAGCTTGGACAGGATGAACACTGAAGCTTTCTTT.

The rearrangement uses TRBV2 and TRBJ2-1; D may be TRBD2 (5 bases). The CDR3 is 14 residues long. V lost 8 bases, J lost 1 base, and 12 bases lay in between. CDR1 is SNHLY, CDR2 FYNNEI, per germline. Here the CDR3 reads CASSREWSYNEQFF. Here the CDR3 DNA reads TGTGCCAGCTCGAGGGAGTGGTCCTACAATGAGCAGTTCTTC.

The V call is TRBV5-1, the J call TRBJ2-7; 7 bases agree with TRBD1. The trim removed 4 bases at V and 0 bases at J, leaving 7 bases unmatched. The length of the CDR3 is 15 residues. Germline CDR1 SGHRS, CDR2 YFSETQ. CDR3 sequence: CASSPGQASSYEQYF. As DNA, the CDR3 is TGCGCCAGCAGCCCTGGACAGGCAAGCTCCTACGAGCAGTACTTC.

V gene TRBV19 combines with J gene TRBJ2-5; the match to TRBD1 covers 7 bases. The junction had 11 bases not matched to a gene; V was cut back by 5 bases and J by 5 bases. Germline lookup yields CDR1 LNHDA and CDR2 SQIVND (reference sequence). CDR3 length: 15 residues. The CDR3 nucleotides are TGTGCCAGTAGTTGGGGGACAGCGGCTAGGGAGACCCAGTACTTC. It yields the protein CASSWGTAARETQYF.

CDR3 coding DNA: TGCGCCAGCAGCTCAGTGGGAGCTATCGCGGGCTATGGCTACACCTTC. It translates to CASSSVGAIAGYGYTF. J is TRBJ1-2 and V is TRBV5-1, with D unclear. V lost 3 bases to trimming and J lost 4 bases, with 19 bases between them. Germline V gives CDR1 SGHRS, CDR2 YFSETQ. This CDR3 comprises 16 residues.

CDR3 in DNA: TGTGCCTGGAGTAGGGCGGGATGGAGCTCCTACGAGCAGTACTTC. It encodes CAWSRAGWSSYEQYF. The chain has TRBV30 and TRBJ2-7; a weak D match, TRBD2 (6 bases). The CDR3 extends over 15 amino acids. The V gene lost 2 bases and the J gene lost 0 bases, with 14 bases spanning the gap. Germline values: CDR1 GTSNPN, CDR2 SVGIG (reference sequence). Full variable domain (rest looked up from reference TRBV30 and TRBJ2-7): SQTIHQWPATLVQPVGSPLSLECTVEGTSNPNLYWYRQAAGRGLQLLFYSVGIGQISSEVPQNLSASRPQDRQFILSSKKLLLSDSGFYLCAWSRAGWSSYEQYFGPGTRLTVT.

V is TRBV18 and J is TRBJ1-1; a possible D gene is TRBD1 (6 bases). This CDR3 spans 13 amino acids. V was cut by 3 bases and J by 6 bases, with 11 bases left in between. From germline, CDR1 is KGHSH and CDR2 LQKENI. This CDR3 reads CASSPYRDAEAFF. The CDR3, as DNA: TGTGCCAGCTCACCTTACAGGGATGCTGAAGCTTTCTTT.

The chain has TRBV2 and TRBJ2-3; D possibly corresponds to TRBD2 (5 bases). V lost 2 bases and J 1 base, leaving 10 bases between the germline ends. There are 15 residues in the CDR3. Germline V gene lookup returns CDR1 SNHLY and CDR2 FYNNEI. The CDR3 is CASSEQRTGTDTQYF. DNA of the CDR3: TGTGCCAGCAGTGAACAGCGGACGGGCACAGATACGCAGTATTTT. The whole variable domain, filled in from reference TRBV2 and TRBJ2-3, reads EPEVTQTPSHQVTQMGQEVILRCVPISNHLYFYWYRQILGQKVEFLVSFYNNEISEKSEIFDDQFSVERPDGSNFTLKIRSTKLEDSAMYFCASSEQRTGTDTQYFGPGTRLTVL.

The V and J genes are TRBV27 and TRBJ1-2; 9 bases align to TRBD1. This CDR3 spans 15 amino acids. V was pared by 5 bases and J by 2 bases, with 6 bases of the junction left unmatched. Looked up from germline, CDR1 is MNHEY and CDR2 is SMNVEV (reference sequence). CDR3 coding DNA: TGTGCCAGCAGTCCCCCCGGGACAGGGAACTATGGCTACACCTTC. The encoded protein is CASSPPGTGNYGYTF.

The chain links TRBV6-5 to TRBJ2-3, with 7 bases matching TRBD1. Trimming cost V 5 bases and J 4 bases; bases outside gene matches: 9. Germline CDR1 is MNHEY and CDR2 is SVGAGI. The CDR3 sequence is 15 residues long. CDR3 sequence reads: CASSPDRVAPDTQYF. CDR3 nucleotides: TGTGCCAGCAGTCCCGACAGGGTAGCCCCAGATACGCAGTATTTT.

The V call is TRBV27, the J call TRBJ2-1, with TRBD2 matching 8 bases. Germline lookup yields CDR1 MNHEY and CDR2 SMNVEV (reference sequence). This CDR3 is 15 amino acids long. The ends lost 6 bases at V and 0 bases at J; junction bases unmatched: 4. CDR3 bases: TGTGCCAGCAGAACTAGCGGAAGCTCCTACAATGAGCAGTTCTTC. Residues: CASRTSGSSYNEQFF.